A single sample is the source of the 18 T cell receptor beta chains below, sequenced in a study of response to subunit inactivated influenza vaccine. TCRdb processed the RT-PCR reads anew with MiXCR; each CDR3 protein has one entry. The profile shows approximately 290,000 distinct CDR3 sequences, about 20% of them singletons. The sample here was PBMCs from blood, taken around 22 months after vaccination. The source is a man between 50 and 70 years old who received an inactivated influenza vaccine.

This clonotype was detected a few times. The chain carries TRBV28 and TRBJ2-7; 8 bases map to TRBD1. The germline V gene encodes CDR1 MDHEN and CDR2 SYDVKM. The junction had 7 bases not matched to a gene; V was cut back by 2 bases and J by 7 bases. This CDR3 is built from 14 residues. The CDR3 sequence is CASSLVGQVNEQYF. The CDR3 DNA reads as TGTGCCAGCAGTTTAGTGGGACAGGTTAATGAGCAGTACTTC.

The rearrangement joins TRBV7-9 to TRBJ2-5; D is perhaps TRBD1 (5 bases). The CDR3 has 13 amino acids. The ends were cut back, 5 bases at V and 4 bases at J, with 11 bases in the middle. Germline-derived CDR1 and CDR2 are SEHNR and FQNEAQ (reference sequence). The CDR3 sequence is CASSPGRGETQYF. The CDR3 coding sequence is TGTGCCAGCAGCCCCGGTAGGGGAGAGACCCAGTACTTC.

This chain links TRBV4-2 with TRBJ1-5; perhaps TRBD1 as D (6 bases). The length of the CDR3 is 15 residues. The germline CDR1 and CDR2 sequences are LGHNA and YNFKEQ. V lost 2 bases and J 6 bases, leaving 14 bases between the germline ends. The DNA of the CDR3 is TGTGCCAGCAGCCAATCCAACAGGGAGGGTCAGCCCCAGCATTTT. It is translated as CASSQSNREGQPQHF.

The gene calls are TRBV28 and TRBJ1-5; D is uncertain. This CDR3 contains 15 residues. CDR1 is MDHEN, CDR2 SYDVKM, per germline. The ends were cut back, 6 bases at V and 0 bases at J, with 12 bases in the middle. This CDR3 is CASSSDLDSNQPQHF. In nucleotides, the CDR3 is TGTGCCAGCAGCTCGGACCTCGATAGCAATCAGCCCCAGCATTTT.

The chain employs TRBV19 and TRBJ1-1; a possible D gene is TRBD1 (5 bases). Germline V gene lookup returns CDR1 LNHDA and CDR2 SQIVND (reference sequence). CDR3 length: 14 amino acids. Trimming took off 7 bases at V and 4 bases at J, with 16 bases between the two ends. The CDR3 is CASTQTWGGTEAFF. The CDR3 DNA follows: TGTGCCAGTACCCAGACCTGGGGGGGCACTGAAGCTTTCTTT.

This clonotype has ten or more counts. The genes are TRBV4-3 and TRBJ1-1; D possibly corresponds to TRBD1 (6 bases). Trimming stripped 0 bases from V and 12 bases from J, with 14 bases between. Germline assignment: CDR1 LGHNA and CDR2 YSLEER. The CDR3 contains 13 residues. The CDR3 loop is CASSQDRAQGPFF. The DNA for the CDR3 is TGCGCCAGCAGCCAAGATCGAGCACAGGGTCCTTTCTTT.

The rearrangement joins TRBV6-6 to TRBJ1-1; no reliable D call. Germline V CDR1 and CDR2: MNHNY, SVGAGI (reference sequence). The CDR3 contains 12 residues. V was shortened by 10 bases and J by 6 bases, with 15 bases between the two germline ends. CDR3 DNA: TGTGCCACCGGAAGGGTTAGCTCTGAAGCTTTCTTT. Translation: CATGRVSSEAFF.

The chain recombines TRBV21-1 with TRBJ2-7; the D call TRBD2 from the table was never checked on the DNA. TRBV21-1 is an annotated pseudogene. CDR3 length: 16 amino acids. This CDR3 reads CASSRPSGSSSYEQYF. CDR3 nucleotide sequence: TGTGCCAGCAGCAGACCGAGCGGATCTAGCTCCTACGAGCAGTACTTC.

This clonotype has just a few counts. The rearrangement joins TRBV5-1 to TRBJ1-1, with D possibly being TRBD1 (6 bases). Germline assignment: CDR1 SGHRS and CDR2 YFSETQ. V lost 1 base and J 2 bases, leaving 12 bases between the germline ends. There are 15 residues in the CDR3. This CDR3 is CASSLFQGQNTEAFF. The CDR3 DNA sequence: TGCGCCAGCAGCTTGTTCCAGGGACAAAACACTGAAGCTTTCTTT. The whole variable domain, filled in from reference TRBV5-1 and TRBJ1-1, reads KAGVTQTPRYLIKTRGQQVTLSCSPISGHRSVSWYQQTPGQGLQFLFEYFSETQRNKGNFPGRFSGRQFSNSRSEMNVSTLELGDSALYLCASSLFQGQNTEAFFGQGTRLTVV.

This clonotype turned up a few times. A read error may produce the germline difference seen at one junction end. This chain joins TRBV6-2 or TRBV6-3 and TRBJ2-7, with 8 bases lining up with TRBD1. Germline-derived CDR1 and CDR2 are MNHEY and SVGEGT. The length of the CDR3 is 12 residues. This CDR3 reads CASSDPWTGCDF. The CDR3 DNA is TGTGCCAGCAGTGACCCATGGACAGGGTGTGACTTC.

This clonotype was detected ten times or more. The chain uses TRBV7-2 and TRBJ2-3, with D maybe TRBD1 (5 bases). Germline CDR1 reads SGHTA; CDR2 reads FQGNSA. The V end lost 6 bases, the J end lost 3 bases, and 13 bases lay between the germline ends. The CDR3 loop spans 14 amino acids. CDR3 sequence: CASSLRQGTDTQYF. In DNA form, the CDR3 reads TGTGCCAGCAGTTTAAGGCAGGGAACAGATACGCAGTATTTT.

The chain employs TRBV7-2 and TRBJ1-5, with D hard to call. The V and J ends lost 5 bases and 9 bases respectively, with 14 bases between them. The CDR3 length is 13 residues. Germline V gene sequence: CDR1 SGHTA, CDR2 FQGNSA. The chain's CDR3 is CASSQEAFRPQHF. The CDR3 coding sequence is TGTGCCAGCAGCCAGGAGGCATTTCGGCCCCAGCATTTT.

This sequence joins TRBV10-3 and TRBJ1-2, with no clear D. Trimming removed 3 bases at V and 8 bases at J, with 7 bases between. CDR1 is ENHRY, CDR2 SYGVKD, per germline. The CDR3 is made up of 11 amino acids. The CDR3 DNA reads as TGTGCCATCAGTGAAGCACTAGGCTACACCTTC. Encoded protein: CAISEALGYTF.

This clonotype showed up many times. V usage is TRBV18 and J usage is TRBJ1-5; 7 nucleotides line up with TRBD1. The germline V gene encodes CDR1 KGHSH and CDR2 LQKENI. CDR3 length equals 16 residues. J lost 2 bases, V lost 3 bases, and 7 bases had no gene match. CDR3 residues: CASSPPGTGGNQPQHF. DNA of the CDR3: TGTGCCAGCTCACCTCCCGGTACAGGGGGCAATCAGCCCCAGCATTTT.

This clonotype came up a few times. This CDR3 reads CASSPVQASGGYTF. As DNA, the CDR3 is TGTGCCAGCAGTCCAGTGCAGGCCTCCGGTGGCTACACCTTC. The V call is TRBV12-3 or TRBV12-4, the J call TRBJ1-2; D gene ambiguous. CDR3 size: 14 residues. V lost 5 bases, J lost 7 bases, and 17 bases lay in between.

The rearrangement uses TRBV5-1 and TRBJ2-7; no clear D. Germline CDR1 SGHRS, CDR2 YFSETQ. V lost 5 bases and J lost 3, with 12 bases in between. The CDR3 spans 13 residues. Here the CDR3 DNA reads TGCGCCAGCAGTTTACTAACAGACTACGAGCAGTACTTC. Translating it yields CASSLLTDYEQYF.

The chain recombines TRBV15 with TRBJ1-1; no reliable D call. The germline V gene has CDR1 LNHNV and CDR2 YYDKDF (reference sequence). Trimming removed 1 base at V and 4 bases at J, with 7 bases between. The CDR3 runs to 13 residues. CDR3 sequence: CATSRGSSTEAFF. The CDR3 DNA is TGTGCCACCAGCAGAGGGTCCAGCACTGAAGCTTTCTTT. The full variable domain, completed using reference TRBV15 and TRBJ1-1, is DAMVIQNPRYQVTQFGKPVTLSCSQTLNHNVMYWYQQKSSQAPKLLFHYYDKDFNNEADTPDNFQSRRPNTSFCFLDIRSPGLGDTAMYLCATSRGSSTEAFFGQGTRLTVV.

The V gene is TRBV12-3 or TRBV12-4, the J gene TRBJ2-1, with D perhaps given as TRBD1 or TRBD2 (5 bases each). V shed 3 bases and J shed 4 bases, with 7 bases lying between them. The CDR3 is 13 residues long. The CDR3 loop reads CASSFGTYNEQFF. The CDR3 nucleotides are TGTGCCAGCAGTTTCGGGACGTACAATGAGCAGTTCTTC.